Shown below are 29 T cell receptor beta chains from a single sample sequenced in a study of blood T cell repertoires in COVID-19. Sequencing used immunoSEQ multiplex PCR; TCRdb keeps in-frame clones, though not all of them. The repertoire holds about 270,000 clones, with approximately 90% as singletons. Input material: PBMCs or T cells enriched from blood (not recorded which). These receptors were collected from a woman aged 45-60 years who had recovered from COVID-19.

V usage is TRBV6-5 and J usage is TRBJ2-3; D call uncertain. V lost 0 bases, J lost 1 base, and 5 bases lay in between. Per the germline V gene, CDR1 is MNHEY and CDR2 is SVGAGI. The CDR3 contains 14 residues. The CDR3 nucleotides are TGTGCCAGCAGTTACTCGCGGCGCACAGATACGCAGTATTTT. Translation: CASSYSRRTDTQYF.

The chain links TRBV21-1 to TRBJ2-3; the D call TRBD2 from the table was never checked on the DNA. TRBV21-1 is an annotated pseudogene. The CDR3 runs 13 residues. The DNA for the CDR3 is TGTGCCAGCAATAAGGGAGACACAGATACGCAGTATTTT. Its translation is CASNKGDTDTQYF.

This clone occurred once. The CDR3 DNA reads TGTGCCAGCAGTCCGTCCGGGACAGGGTTGTCGGCTTTCTTT. Translated, it gives CASSPSGTGLSAFF. The chain is built from TRBV27 and TRBJ1-1; the match to TRBD1 covers 9 bases. J lost 11 bases, V lost 5 bases, and 12 bases had no gene match. The CDR3 covers 14 residues. Germline V lookup: CDR1 MNHEY, CDR2 SMNVEV (reference sequence).

V is TRBV19 and J is TRBJ1-3, with TRBD1 as a possible D gene (5 bases). The germline V and J ends were trimmed by 4 bases and 1 base, with 8 bases remaining between them. In germline, CDR1 is LNHDA, CDR2 SQIVND (reference sequence). CDR3 length: 14 residues. The CDR3 here is CASSTTVSGNTIYF. The CDR3 coding sequence is TGTGCCAGTAGTACGACAGTTTCTGGAAACACCATATATTTT.

The chain has TRBV7-2 and TRBJ2-7; TRBD1 aligns across 8 bases. Trimming took 5 bases from V and 0 from J; bases not matched to a gene: 6. The CDR3 sequence is 15 residues long. Germline V gene lookup returns CDR1 SGHTA and CDR2 FQGNSA. CDR3 loop: CASSTGQVGSYEQYF. CDR3 DNA: TGTGCCAGCAGCACGGGACAGGTTGGCTCCTACGAGCAGTACTTC.

The CDR3 nucleotides are TGTGCCACCAGCGGACAGGGGACTGAAGCTTTCTTT. Translating gives CATSGQGTEAFF. The chain recombines TRBV24-1 with TRBJ1-1; 9 nucleotides agree with TRBD1. The CDR3 is 12 residues long. The V segment lost 7 bases and the J segment 5 bases; nucleotides outside the gene matches: 1. In germline, CDR1 is KGHDR, CDR2 SFDVKD.

The chain has TRBV28 and TRBJ2-1; a weak D match, TRBD2 (5 bases). This CDR3 contains 15 residues. Germline loops: CDR1 MDHEN, CDR2 SYDVKM. V gave up 5 bases and J gave up 9 bases, with 20 bases separating them. This CDR3 is CASSPGSRTPGEQFF. The CDR3 DNA reads TGTGCCAGCAGTCCCGGCAGCCGGACTCCCGGTGAGCAGTTCTTC.

This clone was seen once. The V and J genes are TRBV5-1 and TRBJ1-2; D is unclear. Germline CDR1 reads SGHRS; CDR2 reads YFSETQ. This CDR3 is built from 13 residues. Deletions cut 7 bases from V and 8 bases from J, with 18 bases between. CDR3 sequence: CASAPRLWEGYTF. CDR3 nucleotide sequence: TGCGCCAGCGCACCCCGCCTTTGGGAGGGCTACACCTTC.

This clone was observed once. The CDR3 reads CASSLAAGGTGELFF. The CDR3 DNA reads as TGTGCCAGCAGCTTAGCAGCGGGAGGGACCGGGGAGCTGTTTTTT. This chain joins TRBV7-2 and TRBJ2-2, with 10 nucleotides matching TRBD2. The CDR3 has 15 amino acids. V shed 0 bases, J shed 5 bases, and the junction held 0 bases outside the gene matches. Germline lookup yields CDR1 SGHTA and CDR2 FQGNSA.

The chain couples TRBV4-2 to TRBJ1-4; 8 bases align to TRBD1. In germline, CDR1 is LGHNA, CDR2 YNFKEQ. Trimming cost V 2 bases and J 2 bases; bases outside gene matches: 4. This CDR3 has 16 amino acids. CDR3 protein: CASSQSRDRTNEKLFF. CDR3 in DNA: TGTGCCAGCAGCCAATCCCGGGACAGGACTAATGAAAAACTGTTTTTT.

This chain connects TRBV6-5 to TRBJ1-2, with no clear D. The CDR3 contains 13 residues. Germline V gene data show CDR1 as MNHEY and CDR2 as SVGAGI. The germline V and J ends were trimmed by 6 bases and 8 bases, with 16 bases remaining between them. CDR3 sequence (DNA): TGTGCCAGCAGACTCACGGTTGTTGAGGGCTACACCTTC. Protein sequence: CASRLTVVEGYTF.

The chain carries TRBV5-1 and TRBJ1-1, with TRBD1 matching over 9 bases. This CDR3 region has 15 residues. Trimming removed 4 bases from V and 2 bases from J; junction bases left unmatched: 6. Germline loops: CDR1 SGHRS, CDR2 YFSETQ. The CDR3 loop reads CASSDRDRANTEAFF. The CDR3 nucleotides read TGCGCCAGCAGCGACCGGGACAGGGCCAACACTGAAGCTTTCTTT. Full variable domain (missing parts from reference TRBV5-1 and TRBJ1-1): KAGVTQTPRYLIKTRGQQVTLSCSPISGHRSVSWYQQTPGQGLQFLFEYFSETQRNKGNFPGRFSGRQFSNSRSEMNVSTLELGDSALYLCASSDRDRANTEAFFGQGTRLTVV.

This clone was detected once. The chain links TRBV7-9 to TRBJ1-6; D is perhaps TRBD1 (5 bases). V was pared by 6 bases and J by 7 bases, with 13 bases between. This CDR3 is 14 amino acids long. Germline V gives CDR1 SEHNR, CDR2 FQNEAQ (reference sequence). CDR3 DNA: TGTGCCAGCAGGCAAGACAGTTACAATTCACCCCTCCACTTT. This sequence encodes CASRQDSYNSPLHF.

CDR3 amino acids: CATSDWTGGSSYNEQFF. The DNA for the CDR3 is TGTGCCACCAGTGACTGGACAGGGGGTTCCTCCTACAATGAGCAGTTCTTC. The chain uses TRBV24-1 and TRBJ2-1; 10 bases fit TRBD1. The V gene end was trimmed by 4 bases and the J gene end by 0 bases; junction bases not matched to a gene: 5. The CDR3 is 17 residues long. Germline V CDR1 and CDR2: KGHDR, SFDVKD.

The chain carries TRBV7-9 and TRBJ1-6; D may be TRBD1 (5 bases). Germline V gene sequence: CDR1 SEHNR, CDR2 FQNEAQ (reference sequence). The CDR3 totals 13 residues. V dropped 5 bases and J dropped 10 bases, with 12 bases sitting between them. Here the CDR3 DNA reads TGTGCCAGCAGCCAGGGAATGGGGTCACCCCTCCACTTT. Protein sequence: CASSQGMGSPLHF.

The rearrangement links TRBV28 to TRBJ2-1; D is unclear. V was cut by 6 bases and J by 10 bases, with 10 bases left in between. CDR3 length equals 11 residues. Germline V CDR1 and CDR2: MDHEN, SYDVKM. The DNA of the CDR3 is TGTGCCAGCAGCTTCGGGTTGGAGCAGTTCTTC. Amino acid sequence: CASSFGLEQFF.

V is TRBV5-4 and J is TRBJ2-2; the match to TRBD2 covers 7 bases. CDR3 length equals 16 residues. J gave up 5 bases and V 0 bases, and 7 bases lay outside the gene matches. The germline gives CDR1 SGHNT, CDR2 YYREEE (reference sequence). DNA for the CDR3: TGTGCCAGCAGCTTGGCCCGGGGAGCGGGGACCGGGGAGCTGTTTTTT. Translated: CASSLARGAGTGELFF.

The chain's CDR3 is CASSYFSGIVTGELFF. As DNA, the CDR3 is TGTGCCAGCAGTTATTTTAGCGGGATAGTCACCGGGGAGCTGTTTTTT. The rearrangement links TRBV6-2 or TRBV6-3 to TRBJ2-2, with 8 bases identical to TRBD2. This CDR3 comprises 16 residues. After removal of 3 bases from V and 4 bases from J, the junction contained 7 bases not matched to a gene. Germline values: CDR1 MNHEY, CDR2 SVGEGT.

This rearrangement joins TRBV28 to TRBJ2-5; D is unresolved. The CDR3 has 12 amino acids. V dropped 6 bases and J dropped 9 bases, with 14 bases sitting between them. The V gene's germline CDR1 is MDHEN and CDR2 SYDVKM. The CDR3 DNA follows: TGTGCCAGCAGCTCAGAAAACGGAGCCCAGTACTTC. Its translation is CASSSENGAQYF.

J is TRBJ1-2 and V is TRBV6-5, with D perhaps TRBD1 (5 bases). The germline V gene has CDR1 MNHEY and CDR2 SVGAGI. This CDR3 contains 15 residues. The V end was cut by 3 bases, the J end by 8 bases, with 19 bases between. CDR3 sequence: CASSYPRAGTGGYTF. The CDR3 nucleotides read TGTGCCAGCAGTTATCCCCGGGCCGGGACTGGCGGCTACACCTTC.

The gene calls are TRBV7-3 and TRBJ1-1; TRBD1 is a possible D gene (5 bases). The V gene lost 5 bases and the J gene lost 0 bases, with 13 bases spanning the gap. CDR3 size: 15 residues. Germline V gene lookup returns CDR1 SGHTA and CDR2 FQGTGA. The CDR3 loop is CASSPTRDLNTEAFF. In nucleotides, the CDR3 is TGTGCCAGCAGCCCGACGCGGGACCTGAACACTGAAGCTTTCTTT.

The chain recombines TRBV4-1 with TRBJ1-1; 7 bases are a match to TRBD1. The CDR3 is made up of 15 amino acids. The V segment lost 2 bases and the J segment 4 bases; nucleotides outside the gene matches: 7. Germline CDR1 MGHRA, CDR2 YSYEKL. Written as DNA, the CDR3 is TGCGCCAGCAGCCAACCAGACAGGGACAGCACTGAAGCTTTCTTT. It yields the protein CASSQPDRDSTEAFF.

V is TRBV6-5 and J is TRBJ2-5; D is perhaps TRBD2 (7 bases). CDR1 and CDR2 from the germline V gene are MNHEY and SVGAGI. The CDR3 is made up of 15 amino acids. The V gene lost 7 bases and the J gene lost 5 bases, with 20 bases spanning the gap. CDR3 protein: CASNRGGGGTETQYF. Here the CDR3 DNA reads TGTGCCAGCAACCGAGGGGGGGGCGGAACGGAGACCCAGTACTTC.

The chain recombines TRBV19 with TRBJ2-5, with 8 bases fitting TRBD1. Germline lookup yields CDR1 LNHDA and CDR2 SQIVND (reference sequence). This CDR3 spans 14 amino acids. V lost 5 bases and J lost 5; bases outside the gene matches: 7. CDR3 residues: CASSADRVWETQYF. The CDR3 nucleotides read TGTGCCAGTAGTGCGGACAGGGTATGGGAGACCCAGTACTTC. The full variable domain, with the rest looked up from reference TRBV19 and TRBJ2-5, is DGGITQSPKYLFRKEGQNVTLSCEQNLNHDAMYWYRQDPGQGLRLIYYSQIVNDFQKGDIAEGYSVSREKKESFPLTVTSAQKNPTAFYLCASSADRVWETQYFGPGTRLLVL.

CDR3 loop: CSVERWGTGNTEAFF. The CDR3 DNA sequence: TGCAGCGTTGAAAGGTGGGGGACAGGGAACACTGAAGCTTTCTTT. The chain joins TRBV29-1 to TRBJ1-1; TRBD1 matches at 8 bases. Germline CDR1 SQVTM, CDR2 ANQGSEA. The CDR3 loop spans 15 amino acids. With V trimmed by 2 bases and J by 1 base, 6 bases remained unmatched.

The genes are TRBV27 and TRBJ2-2; D call uncertain. Germline V gene data show CDR1 as MNHEY and CDR2 as SMNVEV (reference sequence). V was shortened by 1 base and J by 8 bases, with 8 bases between the two germline ends. The CDR3 extends over 13 amino acids. The CDR3 DNA follows: TGTGCCAGCAGTTTATTCGGTTTTGGGGAGCTGTTTTTT. Its protein product is CASSLFGFGELFF.

The chain combines TRBV18 with TRBJ1-1; D perhaps matches TRBD1 (5 bases). The V end lost 6 bases, the J end lost 6 bases, and 17 bases lay between the germline ends. The germline gives CDR1 KGHSH, CDR2 LQKENI. This CDR3 is 14 amino acids long. CDR3 sequence (DNA): TGTGCCAGCTCTCAAGTGGGGCGAGAGGCTGAAGCTTTCTTT. It yields the protein CASSQVGREAEAFF.

The chain couples TRBV7-2 to TRBJ1-2, with no clear D. Germline loops: CDR1 SGHTA, CDR2 FQGNSA. The CDR3 has 16 residues. The ends were cut back, 0 bases at V and 4 bases at J, with 15 bases in the middle. The CDR3 nucleotides read TGTGCCAGCAGCTTAGCGGGCGGAGGGCCTTTCTATGGCTACACCTTC. Encoded protein: CASSLAGGGPFYGYTF.

This sequence joins TRBV29-1 and TRBJ2-7; the D gene is possibly TRBD1 (6 bases). CDR1 and CDR2 (germline): SQVTM, ANQGSEA. The CDR3 spans 14 residues. Between the trimmed V and J ends, which lost 5 bases and 4 bases, there was a span of 18 bases. CDR3 nucleotide sequence: TGCAGCGTTACAGGGCTAGCTGGGGCATACGAGCAGTACTTC. Residues: CSVTGLAGAYEQYF.